These T cell receptor beta chains were read from a single sample in a study of response to subunit inactivated influenza vaccine. MiXCR, run by TCRdb on the RT-PCR reads, gives a single entry per CDR3 protein. The data contain 500,000 to 600,000 distinct CDR3 sequences, 10% to 12% of them singletons. The same sample was also studied in work on T cells expressing NK-cell markers.

The sample here was PBMCs from blood, taken on the day of vaccination. The receptors were gathered from a man in his fifties who received an inactivated influenza vaccine. Both conserved end residues are part of each CDR3.

V	J	CDR3
TRBV20-1	TRBJ2-7	CSATAWDRVYEQYF
TRBV14	TRBJ2-5	CASSQDPASAETQYF
TRBV20-1	TRBJ2-7	CSAREPRTSYEQYF
TRBV4-2	TRBJ2-3	CASRPGLAGATDTQYF
TRBV5-6	TRBJ2-5	CASSLWFGQGWETQYF
TRBV29-1	TRBJ2-3	CSVERGGRDTQYF
TRBV6-5	TRBJ1-2	CASSYSRAGGGPHGYTF
TRBV9	TRBJ2-1	CASSVGTGYSYNEQFF
TRBV7-9	TRBJ2-1	CASSPRMAGGLNEQFF
TRBV7-9	TRBJ1-1	CASSLERSEAFF
TRBV10-3	TRBJ2-1	CAISVLADEQFF
TRBV4-3	TRBJ2-1	CASSLELADEQFF
TRBV7-2	TRBJ2-1	CASSLAGTSVYNEQFF
TRBV3-1	TRBJ2-7	CASSQDLRQGRQYF
TRBV6-1	TRBJ2-7	CASREPRGYEQYF
TRBV29-1	TRBJ1-1	CSAAPTWGTEAFF
TRBV30	TRBJ2-2	CAWGGQVNTGELFF
TRBV9	TRBJ2-3	CASSAQPTLFTDTQYF
TRBV7-7	TRBJ2-3	CASSAGQGRADTQYF
TRBV7-2	TRBJ1-2	CASSLPATRGYTF
TRBV28	TRBJ2-1	CASSRDRGQHEQFF
TRBV3-1	TRBJ1-4	CASSQGGTATNEKLFF
TRBV5-1	TRBJ1-1	CASSGTPGTEAFF
TRBV6-2/TRBV6-3	TRBJ2-1	CASLSGKISGGDNEQFF
TRBV5-6	TRBJ1-1	CASRPTGGQAFF
TRBV5-1	TRBJ2-1	CASSLIPPSGRDNEQFF
TRBV7-9	TRBJ2-5	CASSTGRTTQETQYF
TRBV10-3	TRBJ2-5	CAIRTSGQETQYF
TRBV4-1	TRBJ2-1	CASSQAQRGGINEQFF